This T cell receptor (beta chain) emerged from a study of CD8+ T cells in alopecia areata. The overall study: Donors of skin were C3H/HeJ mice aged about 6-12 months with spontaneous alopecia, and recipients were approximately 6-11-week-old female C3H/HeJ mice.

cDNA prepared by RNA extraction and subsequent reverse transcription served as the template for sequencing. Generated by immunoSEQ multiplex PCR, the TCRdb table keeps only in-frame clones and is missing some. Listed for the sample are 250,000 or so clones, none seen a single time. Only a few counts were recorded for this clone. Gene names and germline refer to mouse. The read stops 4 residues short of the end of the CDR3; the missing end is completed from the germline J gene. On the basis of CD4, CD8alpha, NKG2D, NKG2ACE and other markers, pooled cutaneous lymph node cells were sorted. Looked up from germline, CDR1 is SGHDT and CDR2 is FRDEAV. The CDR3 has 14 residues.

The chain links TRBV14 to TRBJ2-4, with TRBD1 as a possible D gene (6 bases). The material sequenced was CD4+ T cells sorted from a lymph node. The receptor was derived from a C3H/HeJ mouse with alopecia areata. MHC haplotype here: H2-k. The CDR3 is CARGRGWRKNTLYF. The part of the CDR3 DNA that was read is TGTGCCAGAGGGAGGGGGTGGCGAAAAAAC.